This T cell receptor beta chain was recovered during a study of blood T cell repertoires in COVID-19 (dated by TCRdb to 2019 to 2021). Regarding the research as a whole: Samples covering the acute and convalescent phases of COVID-19 were provided by collaborators in the United States, Italy and Spain. Where HLA class I and class II types were available, the types were taken from metadata supplied by the sample provider, not from assay-based typing. Samples were obtained from the ongoing ImmuneRACE study (first 160 participants) and from about 1,300 subjects provided by 6 global collaborators. A freely available public database, intended as a resource for researchers studying the immune response to SARS-CoV-2, is where the repertoires were released. The sample metadata nearly always contained a de-identified subject ID, COVID-19 status, age in years and sex. The dataset comprised deeply sampled blood TCRbeta repertoires from subjects exposed to, actively infected with, or recovered from COVID-19. The material from the prospective study consisted of cDNA or gDNA derived from T cells, B-cell-depleted T cells, or PBMCs. Broader findings and caveats from the paper: Clinical and demographic metadata were provided uncurated, with the amount varying by source and participant.

The CDR3 has 12 amino acids, counting the end cysteine and phenylalanine. The DNA shown is the 36-base CDR3, in frame from base 1. CDR1 and CDR2, looked up from the germline V gene, are SNHLY and FYNNEI. V loses 5 bases of germline sequence and J loses 5 bases, and the interval between the two ends is 7 bases. The collaborating institutions used their own protocols to collect whole blood in K2EDTA tubes. For TCRbeta analysis, collaborators shipped samples in one of three forms: frozen whole blood, isolated PBMCs, or DNA extracted from either of those sample types. As regards this clone: Its antigen specificity is not known. No clone much larger than this one lies a single base away; base qualities are absent.

TCRbeta CDR3 regions were amplified from genomic DNA using the immunoSEQ Assay, a bias-controlled multiplex PCR. Regarding the original processing steps: Nucleated cell counts per sample were estimated from amplification of reference gene primers within the assay. Sequence reads were collapsed and filtered to measure the absolute abundance of every unique TCRbeta CDR3 rearrangement. For each sample, productive Simpson clonality was calculated as the square root of Simpson's diversity index across productive rearrangements. Drawn from immuneACCESS, this table holds only the in-frame rearrangements with V and J called that TCRdb kept. Clones are partly lost; checked studies trace under half to an unresolved V gene and leave the rest unexplained. The V and J calls and clone size were taken over from that table, and D and trimming were inferred from the DNA. The sample table shows some 150,000 clones, and around 89% are seen once. The ten largest clones take up roughly 2.9% of the sample.

The sample was peripheral blood. This receptor was identified in a man aged 60-69 years with active or convalescent COVID-19. The V gene is TRBV2 and the J gene is TRBJ1-5, with no confident D gene call. The CDR3 reads CASSRLYQPQHF. In nucleotide form, the sequence is TGTGCCAGCAGTAGACTCTATCAGCCCCAGCATTTT.